The 12 T cell receptor beta chains below all came from one sample that was sequenced in a study of T cell responses to AZD1222 COVID-19 vaccine. This table comes from immunoSEQ multiplex PCR, and its TCRdb copy is limited to in-frame clones, with some not included. The sample consists of 20,000 or so clones, 84% of them appearing once. The sequences come from peripheral blood, collected 28 days after the second AZD1222 dose. The receptors originated from an adult who received the AZD1222 COVID-19 vaccine.

This clone was detected a few times. The chain is built from TRBV7-2 and TRBJ1-5; D not certain. This CDR3 is 15 amino acids long. Germline lookup yields CDR1 SGHTA and CDR2 FQGNSA. V lost 1 base to trimming and J lost 3 bases, with 10 bases between them. The CDR3: CASSLDPTINQPQHF. CDR3 bases: TGTGCCAGCAGCTTAGATCCGACAATCAATCAGCCCCAGCATTTT.

The rearrangement uses TRBV18 and TRBJ2-1; 10 bases agree with TRBD2. This CDR3 is 15 amino acids long. Germline CDR1 reads KGHSH; CDR2 reads LQKENI. Losses at the gene ends were 3 bases for V and 6 bases for J; bases not matched to a gene: 5. The CDR3 region is CASSPQAGGANEQFF. DNA of the CDR3: TGTGCCAGCTCACCTCAAGCGGGAGGGGCCAATGAGCAGTTCTTC.

This clone was recorded only once. The gene calls are TRBV11-2 and TRBJ1-2, with a possible D match to TRBD1 (6 bases). This CDR3 is 12 amino acids long. In germline, CDR1 is SGHAT, CDR2 FQNNGV. The ends were cut back, 5 bases at V and 3 bases at J, with 7 bases in the middle. The CDR3, as DNA: TGTGCCAGCAGCCGGACAGACTATGGCTACACCTTC. It is translated as CASSRTDYGYTF.

The chain employs TRBV5-4 and TRBJ1-1; D gene ambiguous. The CDR3 length is 13 residues. Germline V lookup: CDR1 SGHNT, CDR2 YYREEE (reference sequence). Trimming cost V 0 bases and J 1 base, with 4 bases left between them. This CDR3 is CASSLDRNTEAFF. In nucleotides, the CDR3 is TGTGCCAGCAGCTTGGACAGGAACACTGAAGCTTTCTTT.

The rearrangement links TRBV19 to TRBJ1-1, with D possibly being TRBD1 (6 bases). Between the trimmed V and J ends, which lost 3 bases and 6 bases, there was a span of 17 bases. Germline-derived CDR1 and CDR2 are LNHDA and SQIVND (reference sequence). The CDR3 sequence is 15 residues long. Here the CDR3 reads CASSIMRTDGAEAFF. In DNA form, the CDR3 reads TGTGCCAGTAGTATCATGAGGACAGACGGGGCTGAAGCTTTCTTT.

The V call is TRBV6-5, the J call TRBJ2-1, with a tentative D call TRBD2 (6 bases). The CDR3 consists of 11 residues. CDR1 is MNHEY and CDR2 is SVGAGI in the germline V gene. V lost 2 bases to trimming and J lost 10 bases, with 6 bases between them. The CDR3 region is CASSYGGEQFF. In DNA, the CDR3 is TGTGCCAGCAGTTACGGGGGGGAGCAGTTCTTC.

This chain links TRBV5-6 with TRBJ2-5; D gene ambiguous. The CDR3 is 12 residues long. Trimming took off 1 base at V and 5 bases at J, with 6 bases between the two ends. Germline assignment: CDR1 SGHDT and CDR2 YYEEEE. The CDR3 DNA follows: TGTGCCAGCAGCTTGCTAGTGGAGACCCAGTACTTC. This gives the protein CASSLLVETQYF.

This chain joins TRBV6-5 and TRBJ2-3; D unresolved. The CDR3 totals 13 residues. With 4 bases removed from V and 4 bases from J, the gap between germline ends came to 9 bases. CDR1 is MNHEY and CDR2 is SVGAGI in the germline V gene. The CDR3 DNA reads as TGTGCCAGCAGTTCCCAAGCGTCAGATACGCAGTATTTT. This translates into CASSSQASDTQYF.

The chain's CDR3 is CASSSRTSGTPNEQYF. In DNA, the CDR3 is TGTGCCAGCAGCTCGAGGACTAGCGGGACTCCTAACGAGCAGTACTTC. V usage is TRBV3-1 (or the pseudogene TRBV3-2) and J usage is TRBJ2-7; the match to TRBD2 covers 12 bases. Germline CDR1 reads LGHDT; CDR2 reads YNNKEL (reference sequence). The CDR3 is 16 amino acids. Trimming removed 5 bases from V and 5 bases from J; junction bases left unmatched: 10.

The chain has TRBV27 and TRBJ2-1; 12 bases are shared with TRBD2. The V and J ends lost 6 bases and 8 bases, in that order; junction bases with no gene match: 8. There are 15 residues in the CDR3. Germline CDR1 and CDR2: MNHEY and SMNVEV (reference sequence). CDR3 in amino acids: CASRTGLAGLDEQFF. Here the CDR3 DNA reads TGTGCCAGCAGAACTGGACTAGCGGGACTCGATGAGCAGTTCTTC.

The chain is built from TRBV28 and TRBJ2-7, with 9 nucleotides matching TRBD1. Germline loops: CDR1 MDHEN, CDR2 SYDVKM. Trimming at V came to 6 bases and at J to 2 bases, leaving 11 bases not matched to a gene. CDR3 length: 16 amino acids. CDR3 nucleotide sequence: TGTGCCAGCAGCCCCGGGACAGGGAGTCTTCCCTACGAGCAGTACTTC. This sequence encodes CASSPGTGSLPYEQYF.

This chain joins TRBV6-1 and TRBJ1-1; no firm D call. CDR3 length: 17 residues. CDR1 is MNHNS and CDR2 is SASEGT in the germline V gene. V was pared by 3 bases and J by 1 base, with 18 bases between. The CDR3 region is CASSDSLFGKGNTEAFF. DNA of the CDR3: TGTGCCAGCAGTGATTCGTTATTTGGAAAAGGGAACACTGAAGCTTTCTTT.